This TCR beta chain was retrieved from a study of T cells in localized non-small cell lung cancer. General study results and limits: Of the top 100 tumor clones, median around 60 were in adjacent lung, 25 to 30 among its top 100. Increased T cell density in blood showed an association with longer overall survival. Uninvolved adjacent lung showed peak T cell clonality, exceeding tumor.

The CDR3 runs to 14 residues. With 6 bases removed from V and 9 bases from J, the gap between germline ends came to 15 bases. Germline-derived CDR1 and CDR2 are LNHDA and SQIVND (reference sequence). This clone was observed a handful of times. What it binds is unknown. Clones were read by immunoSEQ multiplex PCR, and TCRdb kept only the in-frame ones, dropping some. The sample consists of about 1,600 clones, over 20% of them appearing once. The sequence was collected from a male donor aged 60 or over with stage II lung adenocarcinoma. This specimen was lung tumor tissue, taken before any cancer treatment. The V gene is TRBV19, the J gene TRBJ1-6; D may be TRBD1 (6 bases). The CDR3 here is CASRRAGEGSPLHF. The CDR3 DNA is TGTGCCAGTAGGAGGGCAGGGGAGGGTTCACCCCTCCACTTT.